The source of this T cell receptor (beta chain) is a study of T cell responses to AZD1222 COVID-19 vaccine. Points from the study as a whole: Breadth and depth of Spike-specific TCRs rose after two AZD1222 doses. Donors were mostly white British, more females; clonal diversity possibly underestimated. Close to half of all spike-specific TCRs reportedly target regions of the variants that are unmutated.

Germline V gene data show CDR1 as LGHDT and CDR2 as YNNKEL (reference sequence). Trimming stripped 4 bases from V and 0 bases from J, with 15 bases between. This CDR3 is built from 16 residues. Turning to this clone: Its antigen is undetermined.

The method was immunoSEQ multiplex PCR; TCRdb's version includes in-frame clones alone and lacks a portion of them. The repertoire consists of about 100,000 clones, with around 90% occurring once and the leading ten covering around 4.9%. This clonotype was sampled from an adult who received the AZD1222 COVID-19 vaccine. The rearrangement uses TRBV3-1 (or the pseudogene TRBV3-2) and TRBJ1-2, with a possible D match to TRBD1 (5 bases). This material consisted of peripheral blood, taken 28 days after the second AZD1222 dose. CDR3 sequence (DNA): TGTGCCAGCAGCCCCGAGGGGTTAGGGGCTAACTATGGCTACACCTTC. Encoded protein: CASSPEGLGANYGYTF.